The rows below give T cell receptor beta chains drawn from one sample of a study of human T cells and chemical hapten exposure. MiXCR was run by TCRdb on the RACE reads, yielding one entry per CDR3 protein. Counted here are roughly 380,000 distinct CDR3 sequences, about 4.4% occurring once; the ten biggest clones make up roughly 2.4%. The sequenced sample was whole blood, obtained in connection with sensitization to the hapten diphenylcyclopropenone (DPC). All receptors derive from a woman in her forties or fifties with alopecia areata. Some clones in this sample may be carry-over from other donors' samples. The CDR3 runs from the conserved cysteine through the conserved F or W. D genes are given only for firm matches. The size of a clone is reported for some rows only, either as once, few or many, or as a class for expanded clones.

j_gene,abundance,v_gene,d_gene,CDR3nt,CDR3aa
TRBJ1-4,many,TRBV2,NA,TGTGCCAGCAATCAGGCTTTTTCAACTAATGAAAAACTGTTTTTT,CASNQAFSTNEKLFF
TRBJ1-5,few,TRBV7-6,NA,TGTGCCAGCAGCTTAGATCTGGGGGATCAGCCCCAGCATTTT,CASSLDLGDQPQHF
TRBJ2-1,once,TRBV6-5,TRBD1,TGTGCCAGCAGTCAGTCCCGGGACAGGGTGCATGAGCAGTTCTTC,CASSQSRDRVHEQFF
TRBJ2-5,many,TRBV18,NA,TGTGCCAGCTCACGACCCGGGACCCAGCAAGAGACCCAGTACTTC,CASSRPGTQQETQYF
TRBJ1-2,many,TRBV29-1,TRBD1,TGCAGCGTGGACCTGGGACAGGGGCGTGGGGGCTACACCTTC,CSVDLGQGRGGYTF
TRBJ1-5,few,TRBV7-8,NA,TGTGCCAGCAGCCCCGGACAGATTCAGCCCCAGCATTTT,CASSPGQIQPQHF
TRBJ2-7,many,TRBV6-5,TRBD2,TGTGCCAGCAGTTACTCGAATCCACCGCGGGGGTTTTACGAGCAGTACTTC,CASSYSNPPRGFYEQYF
TRBJ2-1,many,TRBV7-3,NA,TGTGCCAGCAGCAACGACGGAGCCCTAAATGAGCAGTTCTTC,CASSNDGALNEQFF
TRBJ2-3,NA,TRBV6-1,NA,TGTGCCAGCACCCTCCCGAGGGGAGCGGTGACAAATACGCAGTATTTT,CASTLPRGAVTNTQYF
TRBJ2-3,many,TRBV28,NA,TGTGCCAGCAGATCCGGGGGCCCCCCAGATACGCAGTATTTT,CASRSGGPPDTQYF
TRBJ2-7,NA,TRBV6-2/TRBV6-3,NA,TGTGCCAGCAGTTACGGGCGAGGGGAGCAGTACTTC,CASSYGRGEQYF
TRBJ2-3,many,TRBV9,TRBD2,TGTGCCAGCAGTGTTACTAGCGGGGGCTCGGATACGCAGTATTTT,CASSVTSGGSDTQYF
TRBJ2-1,few,TRBV11-2,TRBD2,TGTGCCAGCAGCTCCCGGACTAGCGGGAGTGGAAATGAGCAGTTCTTC,CASSSRTSGSGNEQFF
TRBJ1-1,many,TRBV18,NA,TGTGCCAGCTCACCAGGCGAAGACACTGAAGCTTTCTTT,CASSPGEDTEAFF
TRBJ1-6,NA,TRBV5-1,NA,TGCGCCAGCAGCTTGGTGGGCGATTCACCCCTCCACTTT,CASSLVGDSPLHF
TRBJ2-5,few,TRBV11-2,NA,TGTGCCAGCGGAACAGGGCTTATTGAGACCCAGTACTTC,CASGTGLIETQYF
TRBJ2-1,NA,TRBV4-3,TRBD2,TGCGCCAGCAGCCATGGGTGGACTAGAGGTGATGAGCAGTTCTTC,CASSHGWTRGDEQFF
TRBJ2-7,NA,TRBV9,NA,TGTGCCAGCAGCCAAAAAGTGGGCTACGAGCAGTACTTC,CASSQKVGYEQYF
TRBJ2-7,many,TRBV29-1,TRBD1,TGCAGCGTTGAAGGGGGGGACAGGGCAGCCTACGAGCAGTACTTC,CSVEGGDRAAYEQYF
TRBJ2-5,NA,TRBV18,TRBD2,TGTGCCAGCTCACCACCACTGCTCATGGGAGGGGAGACCCAGTACTTC,CASSPPLLMGGETQYF
TRBJ1-5,many,TRBV27,NA,TGTGCCAGCAGTGTAAACAGGGCAAGCAATCAGCCCCAGCATTTT,CASSVNRASNQPQHF
TRBJ2-3,few,TRBV12-3/TRBV12-4,NA,TGTGCCAGCAGTTTCGTGAGTACGCAGTATTTT,CASSFVSTQYF
TRBJ2-1,few,TRBV30,TRBD2,TGTGCCTGGACTAGCGGGAGGGTTAGCTCCTACAATGAGCAGTTCTTC,CAWTSGRVSSYNEQFF
TRBJ1-1,few,TRBV23-1,NA,TGCGCCAGCAGTCAATCGTGGGACACCTATGAAGCTTTCTTT,CASSQSWDTYEAFF
TRBJ2-1,many,TRBV6-2/TRBV6-3,TRBD2,TGTGCCAGCACCCCTCCCCTGGCGGGAGGCCTCCGCAATGAGCAGTTCTTC,CASTPPLAGGLRNEQFF
TRBJ2-1,many,TRBV9,NA,TGTGCCAGCAGCGTAGAGAATATTACGTTCTTC,CASSVENITFF
TRBJ2-4,NA,TRBV3-1,NA,TGTGCCAGCAGCCAAGCTGGGGGCATTCAGTACTTC,CASSQAGGIQYF
TRBJ1-4,many,TRBV4-3,NA,TGCGCCAGCAGCCAAATGAGGGGAGATGAAAAACTGTTTTTT,CASSQMRGDEKLFF
TRBJ1-4,many,TRBV6-5,NA,TGTGCCAGCAGTCCAGGGTTTGAAAAACTGTTTTTT,CASSPGFEKLFF
TRBJ2-3,NA,TRBV5-1,NA,TGCGCCAGCAGCTTGGACGGGAGCTTAACAGATACGCAGTATTTT,CASSLDGSLTDTQYF
TRBJ1-5,many,TRBV5-5,TRBD1,TGTGCCAGCAGCCGGGACAGCGATCAGCCCCAGCATTTT,CASSRDSDQPQHF
TRBJ1-1,NA,TRBV6-1,TRBD1,TGTGCCAGCAGCAATCCGGGACAGGGGGAAGAAGCTTTCTTT,CASSNPGQGEEAFF
TRBJ1-1,few,TRBV24-1,NA,TGTGCCACCAGTGATTTTGGCGGTTCGGAAGCTTTCTTT,CATSDFGGSEAFF
TRBJ1-1,many,TRBV11-2,NA,TGTGCCAGCAGCTTAGGGGTCAGATCCCTCGAAGCTTTCTTT,CASSLGVRSLEAFF
TRBJ2-3,many,TRBV12-3/TRBV12-4,TRBD2,TGTGCCAGCAGTTCCGGACTAGCGGGAGGCCTCTTGAGCACAGATACGCAGTATTTT,CASSSGLAGGLLSTDTQYF
TRBJ1-1,many,TRBV7-2,NA,TGTGCCAGCCCTTTGGGTGTTGTCACTGAAGCTTTCTTT,CASPLGVVTEAFF
TRBJ1-5,NA,TRBV30,NA,TGTGCCTGGGAGACCGGGACAACTCCCTATCAGCCCCAGCATTTT,CAWETGTTPYQPQHF
TRBJ2-7,many,TRBV7-8,NA,TGTGCCAGCAGCAGTCACACAGGGTACGAGCAGTACTTC,CASSSHTGYEQYF
TRBJ1-5,many,TRBV20-1,TRBD1,TGCAGTGCCTTCCGGGACAGGGGGCCTAGCAATCAGCCCCAGCATTTT,CSAFRDRGPSNQPQHF
TRBJ1-3,many,TRBV29-1,NA,TGCAGCGTTGGAACAGACTCTGGAAACACCATATATTTT,CSVGTDSGNTIYF
TRBJ2-5,many,TRBV29-1,TRBD1,TGCAGCGTTGAAACGGAGGGACAGGCCCAAGAGACCCAGTACTTC,CSVETEGQAQETQYF
TRBJ2-7,many,TRBV19,NA,TGTGCCAGTAGTTCAGCGGCCAGCTCCTACGAGCAGTACTTC,CASSSAASSYEQYF
TRBJ2-7,NA,TRBV28,NA,TGTGCCAGCAGTTTCTTTGGGGTCGAGCAGTACTTC,CASSFFGVEQYF
TRBJ2-5,NA,TRBV7-8,TRBD2,TGTGCCAGCAGCTCCCCGGGGGAGGGGCAAGAGACCCAGTACTTC,CASSSPGEGQETQYF
TRBJ1-1,many,TRBV28,NA,TGTGCCAGCCTGCGGGAGACTGAAGCTTTCTTT,CASLRETEAFF
TRBJ1-4,NA,TRBV2,NA,TGTGCCAGCAGTGAAGCGACAAGACTGTTTTTT,CASSEATRLFF
TRBJ2-3,NA,TRBV4-1,TRBD2,TGCGCCAGCAGCCAAGTTGGGGCGGCTAGCGGAGGCACAGATACGCAGTATTTT,CASSQVGAASGGTDTQYF
TRBJ2-1,many,TRBV3-1,NA,TGTGCCAGCAGCCAAGACCCCTCCCCCACCTACAATGAGCAGTTCTTC,CASSQDPSPTYNEQFF
TRBJ1-5,NA,TRBV7-9,TRBD1,TGTGCCAGCAGCCGCGGAGGGGGCGGTCAGCCCCAGCATTTT,CASSRGGGGQPQHF
TRBJ2-7,few,TRBV20-1,NA,TGCAGTGCTAGAGTACTCAACGAGCAGTACTTC,CSARVLNEQYF
TRBJ1-6,many,TRBV20-1,NA,TGCAGTGCTAGGGGCCTAACAAGTTTTTATTCACCCCTCCACTTT,CSARGLTSFYSPLHF
TRBJ1-1,many,TRBV14,TRBD1,TGTGCCAGCAGCCAAGCCGCTGGGACAGGGATTAAAGCTTTCTTT,CASSQAAGTGIKAFF
TRBJ2-4,many,TRBV7-2,NA,TGTGCCAGCAGCTCCTCCAAAAACATTCAGTACTTC,CASSSSKNIQYF
TRBJ2-7,many,TRBV6-2/TRBV6-3,TRBD1,TGTGCCAGCAGTGGAACGGGACAGGGTCTGCAGTACTTC,CASSGTGQGLQYF